What follows are 6 T cell receptor beta chains derived from one specimen sequenced in a study of technical replicates of blood from a few donors. Method: immunoSEQ multiplex PCR; TCRdb's copy keeps in-frame clones and lacks some. The table shows more than 80,000 clones, with approximately 96% occurring only once. The sequencing input was T cells isolated from PBMCs. The receptors were sampled from a human donor in good health.

This rearrangement joins TRBV7-8 to TRBJ1-1; 8 bases map to TRBD1. The CDR3 length is 20 residues. Looked up from germline, CDR1 is SGHVS and CDR2 is FQNEAQ. With 1 base clipped from V and 1 base from J, the junction kept 17 bases outside the gene matches. CDR3 region: CASSLGFPGQGRDWNTEAFF. The CDR3 DNA sequence: TGTGCCAGCAGCTTAGGATTCCCAGGACAGGGACGGGATTGGAACACTGAAGCTTTCTTT.

In its sample, this clone was seen once. In DNA form, the CDR3 reads TGTGCCAGCAACCCCTCACAAGTCGTATCCGAGCAGTACTTC. Its translation is CASNPSQVVSEQYF. The V gene is TRBV6-5, the J gene TRBJ2-7; D is unresolved. The CDR3 has 14 amino acids. Germline V CDR1 and CDR2: MNHEY, SVGAGI. Trimming removed 7 bases at V and 6 bases at J, with 19 bases between.

The genes are TRBV30 and TRBJ1-2, with 7 bases aligning to TRBD1. The CDR3 is made up of 13 amino acids. The V gene end was trimmed by 4 bases and the J gene end by 2 bases; junction bases not matched to a gene: 4. CDR1 is GTSNPN and CDR2 is SVGIG in the germline V gene (reference sequence). CDR3 residues: CAWMQGENYGYTF. DNA of the CDR3: TGTGCCTGGATGCAGGGGGAGAACTATGGCTACACCTTC.

The J gene is TRBJ1-5, the V gene TRBV7-3, with 10 bases matching TRBD1. Germline lookup yields CDR1 SGHTA and CDR2 FQGTGA. V lost 4 bases, J lost 1 base, and 13 bases stayed unmatched. CDR3 length: 19 residues. The CDR3 DNA sequence: TGTGCCAGCAGCTACGAGGACAGGGGGGTAGGACTGAGCAATCAGCCCCAGCATTTT. Residues: CASSYEDRGVGLSNQPQHF.

The V gene is TRBV10-3, the J gene TRBJ2-2; the match to TRBD2 covers 12 bases. Per the germline V gene, CDR1 is ENHRY and CDR2 is SYGVKD. CDR3 length: 16 residues. V dropped 6 bases and J dropped 4; count of bases not matched to a gene: 6. The CDR3 DNA reads TGTGCCATCAGCTCCGGGACTAGCGGGCCCACCGGGGAGCTGTTTTTT. This codes for CAISSGTSGPTGELFF.

The chain joins TRBV14 to TRBJ1-2; D ambiguous. This CDR3 region has 14 residues. With 1 base removed from V and 5 bases from J, the gap between germline ends came to 11 bases. CDR1 and CDR2 (germline): SGHDN, FVKESK. The CDR3 loop is CASSQGSVYYGYTF. CDR3 nucleotides: TGTGCCAGCAGCCAAGGGTCGGTCTATTATGGCTACACCTTC. Full variable domain (remainder filled in from reference TRBV14 and TRBJ1-2): EAGVTQFPSHSVIEKGQTVTLRCDPISGHDNLYWYRRVMGKEIKFLLHFVKESKQDESGMPNNRFLAERTGGTYSTLKVQPAELEDSGVYFCASSQGSVYYGYTFGSGTRLTVV.